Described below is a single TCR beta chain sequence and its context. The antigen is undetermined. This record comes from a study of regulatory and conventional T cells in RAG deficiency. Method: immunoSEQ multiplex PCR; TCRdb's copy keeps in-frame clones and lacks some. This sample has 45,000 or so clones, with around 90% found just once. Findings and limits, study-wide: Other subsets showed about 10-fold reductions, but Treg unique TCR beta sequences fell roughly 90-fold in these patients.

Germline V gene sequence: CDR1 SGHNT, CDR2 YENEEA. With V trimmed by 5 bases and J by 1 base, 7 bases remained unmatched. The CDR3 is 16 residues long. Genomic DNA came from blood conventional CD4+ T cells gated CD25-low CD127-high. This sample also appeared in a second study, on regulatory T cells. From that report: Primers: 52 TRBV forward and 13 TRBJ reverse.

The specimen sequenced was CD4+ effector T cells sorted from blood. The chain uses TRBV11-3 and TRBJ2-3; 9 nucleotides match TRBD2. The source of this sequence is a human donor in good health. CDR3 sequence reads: CASSLGLAGGTDTQYF. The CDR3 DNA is TGTGCCAGCAGCCTAGGGTTAGCGGGGGGCACAGATACGCAGTATTTT.